This entry lists 29 T cell receptor beta chains sequenced from one sample in a study of OX40 agonist ivuxolimab in advanced cancers. This table comes from immunoSEQ multiplex PCR, and its TCRdb copy is limited to in-frame clones, with some not included. There are about 26,000 clones in the sample; roughly 82% occur only once, and around 13% lies in the top ten. The material was CD4+ or CD8+ T cells sorted from blood, obtained in a trial of the OX40 agonist ivuxolimab. These receptors originate from an adult with an advanced solid tumor such as melanoma, head and neck, liver or kidney cancer.

The chain joins TRBV6-5 to TRBJ1-4, with 9 bases that match TRBD1. J lost 8 bases, V lost 8 bases, and 6 bases had no gene match. CDR1 is MNHEY, CDR2 SVGAGI, per germline. This CDR3 has 13 residues. The CDR3 sequence: CASLGQGREKLFF. In DNA form, the CDR3 reads TGTGCCAGCCTTGGACAGGGGCGGGAAAAACTGTTTTTT.

This clone was found once. The V call is TRBV11-2, the J call TRBJ2-3; D perhaps matches TRBD2 (5 bases). Germline assignment: CDR1 SGHAT and CDR2 FQNNGV. V was shortened by 5 bases and J by 4 bases, with 16 bases between the two germline ends. This CDR3 region has 15 residues. The CDR3 DNA follows: TGTGCCAGCAGCCCAGACCCCGTGGGAGCAGATACGCAGTATTTT. Protein product: CASSPDPVGADTQYF. The full variable domain, in which reference TRBV11-2 and TRBJ2-3 provide the parts outside the CDR3, is EAGVAQSPRYKIIEKRQSVAFWCNPISGHATLYWYQQILGQGPKLLIQFQNNGVVDDSQLPKDRFSAERLKGVDSTLKIQPAKLEDSAVYLCASSPDPVGADTQYFGPGTRLTVL.

The chain employs TRBV5-6 and TRBJ2-1; TRBD1 might be the D (6 bases). V gave up 0 bases and J gave up 8 bases, with 12 bases separating them. Germline CDR1 and CDR2: SGHDT and YYEEEE. The CDR3 spans 14 residues. The CDR3 sequence: CASSLGQTGYEQFF. In DNA, the CDR3 is TGTGCCAGCAGCTTGGGCCAGACAGGTTATGAGCAGTTCTTC.

The chain is built from TRBV5-6 and TRBJ2-7; D is uncertain. V was pared by 3 bases and J by 5 bases, with 18 bases between. The CDR3 length is 15 residues. CDR1 is SGHDT, CDR2 YYEEEE, per germline. Written as DNA, the CDR3 is TGTGCCAGCAGCTGGAGACGGCGTGGGGTAGACGAGCAGTACTTC. Protein sequence: CASSWRRRGVDEQYF.

This chain links TRBV23-1 with TRBJ1-5; tentative D call: TRBD1 (6 bases). TRBV23-1 is identified as an open reading frame with a role that is uncertain. CDR3 length equals 15 residues. The germline V and J ends were trimmed by 0 bases and 2 bases, with 8 bases remaining between them. DNA of the CDR3: TGCGCCAGCAGTCAATCAGGGGGGGGCAATCAGCCCCAGCATTTT. This encodes CASSQSGGGNQPQHF.

As for this clone: Sequence at one end of the junction differs from germline and may be a read error. The rearrangement links TRBV6-5 to TRBJ1-2; a possible D gene is TRBD1 (5 bases). Germline CDR1 reads MNHEY; CDR2 reads SVGAGI. The CDR3 is 15 residues long. CDR3 region: CASSPVTGGNYGHTF. DNA for the CDR3: TGTGCCAGCAGCCCCGTCACAGGAGGAAACTATGGCCACACCTTC.

This chain connects TRBV5-4 to TRBJ1-1; maybe TRBD1 (5 bases). Germline V gives CDR1 SGHNT, CDR2 YYREEE (reference sequence). CDR3 length: 12 amino acids. Trimming pared 3 bases from V and 7 bases from J, leaving 10 bases between. CDR3 in DNA: TGTGCCAGCAGCTCTGGGGGGTTTGAAGCTTTCTTT. Protein: CASSSGGFEAFF.

The J gene is TRBJ2-5, the V gene TRBV7-6, with D possibly being TRBD1 (5 bases). The CDR3 contains 14 residues. The germline gives CDR1 SGHVS, CDR2 FNYEAQ. V was cut by 1 base and J by 4 bases, with 10 bases left in between. CDR3 amino acids: CASSLVSQGETQYF. The CDR3 DNA reads as TGTGCCAGCAGCTTAGTTTCCCAGGGAGAGACCCAGTACTTC.

In this sample, this clone turned up a few times. The rearrangement uses TRBV10-3 and TRBJ1-5, with TRBD1 matching over 8 bases. The germline gives CDR1 ENHRY, CDR2 SYGVKD. The CDR3 totals 14 residues. Germline trimming cut 7 bases from V and 3 bases from J; bases unmatched to any gene: 5. Here the CDR3 reads CAITGTGDNQPQHF. Here the CDR3 DNA reads TGTGCCATCACCGGGACAGGCGACAATCAGCCCCAGCATTTT.

The J gene is TRBJ1-1, the V gene TRBV6-5; D possibly corresponds to TRBD1 (6 bases). CDR1 is MNHEY, CDR2 SVGAGI, per germline. The CDR3 is made up of 13 amino acids. Trimming took off 2 bases at V and 4 bases at J, with 8 bases between the two ends. The CDR3 DNA reads as TGTGCCAGCAGTTACGCGGACAGCACTGAAGCTTTCTTT. Protein product: CASSYADSTEAFF.

This clone was detected only a few times. The chain links TRBV12-5 to TRBJ2-3, with TRBD2 identical over 10 bases. The CDR3 is made up of 16 amino acids. Looked up from germline, CDR1 is LGHNT and CDR2 is FRNRAP. The junction had 9 bases not matched to a gene; V was cut back by 5 bases and J by 4 bases. The CDR3 sequence is CASGPPPGLAADTQYF. The CDR3 coding sequence is TGTGCTAGTGGTCCGCCACCCGGACTAGCGGCAGATACGCAGTATTTT.

This clone was observed a handful of times. Here the CDR3 reads CASSTNREFLRYEQYF. Written as DNA, the CDR3 is TGTGCCAGCAGCACGAACAGGGAATTTCTACGCTACGAGCAGTACTTC. The rearrangement uses TRBV6-6 and TRBJ2-7; possible D gene TRBD1, 6 bases. CDR1 is MNHNY, CDR2 SVGAGI, per germline (reference sequence). V lost 6 bases, J lost 3 bases, and 21 bases lay in between. CDR3 length equals 16 residues.

J is TRBJ1-2 and V is TRBV4-1; D is unresolved. V was cut by 0 bases and J by 5 bases, with 16 bases left in between. The CDR3 is made up of 16 amino acids. The germline gives CDR1 MGHRA, CDR2 YSYEKL. The CDR3 coding sequence is TGCGCCAGCAGCCAAGACCCAGGTCAAGACCCATATGGCTACACCTTC. Amino acids: CASSQDPGQDPYGYTF.

Judged by abundance, this clone is medium-sized. The gene calls are TRBV6-4 and TRBJ2-1, with D hard to call. The CDR3 totals 13 residues. Germline-derived CDR1 and CDR2 are MRHNA and SNTAGT. V gave up 3 bases and J gave up 4 bases, with 7 bases separating them. This CDR3 reads CASSETEYNEQFF. The DNA for the CDR3 is TGTGCCAGCAGTGAAACAGAATACAATGAGCAGTTCTTC.

This rearrangement joins TRBV11-3 to TRBJ2-7, with 8 bases fitting TRBD2. The length of the CDR3 is 12 residues. Germline trimming cut 5 bases from V and 7 bases from J; bases unmatched to any gene: 4. From germline, CDR1 is SGHNT and CDR2 YENEEA. Here the CDR3 reads CASSQRGGEQYF. In DNA, the CDR3 is TGTGCCAGCAGCCAACGGGGGGGAGAGCAGTACTTC.

The rearrangement joins TRBV6-6 to TRBJ2-7, with TRBD1 matching over 7 bases. Germline V gene lookup returns CDR1 MNHNY and CDR2 SVGAGI (reference sequence). V dropped 5 bases and J dropped 5; count of bases not matched to a gene: 12. CDR3 length: 15 residues. For the CDR3, the DNA is TGTGCCAGCAGTGGCCCGACAGGGAAAGGTCACGAGCAGTACTTC. This gives the protein CASSGPTGKGHEQYF.

This sequence joins TRBV4-3 and TRBJ2-3; D is undetermined. Trimming removed 1 base at V and 3 bases at J, with 8 bases between. Germline V CDR1 and CDR2: LGHNA, YSLEER. The CDR3 totals 14 residues. CDR3 amino acids: CASSQVLRTDTQYF. The CDR3 bases are TGCGCCAGCAGCCAAGTTTTAAGGACAGATACGCAGTATTTT.

This clone appeared a single time. The CDR3 is CASSPPLGRGGLGTEAFF. In nucleotides, the CDR3 is TGTGCCAGCAGCCCACCGCTCGGCAGGGGAGGGTTAGGCACTGAAGCTTTCTTT. The V call is TRBV4-2, the J call TRBJ1-1; perhaps TRBD1 as D (6 bases). This CDR3 has 18 residues. Deletions cut 4 bases from V and 4 bases from J, with 25 bases between. The germline V gene encodes CDR1 LGHNA and CDR2 YNFKEQ.

The CDR3 bases are TGTGCCTGGAGTGCTACAGAGGGGGGAGAAAAACTGTTTTTT. The encoded protein is CAWSATEGGEKLFF. The chain couples TRBV30 to TRBJ1-4; perhaps TRBD1 as D (6 bases). V lost 1 base, J lost 8 bases, and 14 bases lay in between. Per the germline V gene, CDR1 is GTSNPN and CDR2 is SVGIG (reference sequence). The CDR3 has 14 amino acids.

J is TRBJ2-2 and V is TRBV30; 7 nucleotides line up with TRBD2. The CDR3 runs 16 residues. Germline V gene lookup returns CDR1 GTSNPN and CDR2 SVGIG (reference sequence). The ends lost 5 bases at V and 8 bases at J; junction bases unmatched: 17. The CDR3 region has the DNA TGTGCCTGGGGACCTGGGCCCGCTAGCGGTATAGGGGAGCTGTTTTTT. Amino acids: CAWGPGPASGIGELFF.

This clone is medium-sized in the sample. The chain combines TRBV5-1 with TRBJ1-6, with 11 bases identical to TRBD1. Trimming removed 3 bases from V and 10 bases from J; junction bases left unmatched: 6. The CDR3 contains 15 residues. Germline CDR1 SGHRS, CDR2 YFSETQ. The CDR3 loop reads CASSSGTGGGSPLHF. The CDR3 bases are TGCGCCAGCAGCTCCGGGACAGGGGGTGGGTCACCCCTCCACTTT. Looking up the rest from reference TRBV5-1 and TRBJ1-6 gives the full variable domain: KAGVTQTPRYLIKTRGQQVTLSCSPISGHRSVSWYQQTPGQGLQFLFEYFSETQRNKGNFPGRFSGRQFSNSRSEMNVSTLELGDSALYLCASSSGTGGGSPLHFGNGTRLTVT.

V and J are TRBV9 and TRBJ2-5; 8 nucleotides line up with TRBD2. This CDR3 is built from 16 residues. Germline V gene data show CDR1 as SGDLS and CDR2 as YYNGEE. J was trimmed by 0 bases and V by 3 bases; bases with no gene match: 7. CDR3 region: CASSAPPGLDQETQYF. The CDR3 region has the DNA TGTGCCAGCAGCGCACCCCCGGGACTAGACCAAGAGACCCAGTACTTC.

V is TRBV6-5 and J is TRBJ1-1; D unresolved. Germline loops: CDR1 MNHEY, CDR2 SVGAGI. The V end was cut by 2 bases, the J end by 1 base, with 11 bases between. The CDR3 totals 15 residues. CDR3 bases: TGTGCCAGCAGTTACCACCCCCAAGGGAACACTGAAGCTTTCTTT. Its translation: CASSYHPQGNTEAFF.

This clone has only a few counts. The chain uses TRBV5-4 and TRBJ1-2; a possible D gene is TRBD1 (5 bases). The germline CDR1 and CDR2 sequences are SGHNT and YYREEE (reference sequence). V lost 1 base, J lost 4 bases, and 11 bases lay in between. This CDR3 is built from 14 residues. The CDR3 protein is CASSLSGTRYGYTF. In DNA form, the CDR3 reads TGTGCCAGCAGCTTGTCCGGGACCCGCTATGGCTACACCTTC. Full variable domain (missing parts from reference TRBV5-4 and TRBJ1-2): ETGVTQSPTHLIKTRGQQVTLRCSSQSGHNTVSWYQQALGQGPQFIFQYYREEENGRGNFPPRFSGLQFPNYSSELNVNALELDDSALYLCASSLSGTRYGYTFGSGTRLTVV.

V is TRBV28 and J is TRBJ2-3; possible D gene TRBD1, 6 bases. The CDR3 covers 14 residues. Germline CDR1 reads MDHEN; CDR2 reads SYDVKM. V lost 5 bases, J lost 6 bases, and 15 bases lay in between. CDR3 sequence: CASSPWDNRDTQYF. The CDR3 DNA follows: TGTGCCAGCAGTCCCTGGGACAATCGGGATACGCAGTATTTT.

This CDR3 reads CASSLVSGGPLTQYF. The CDR3 DNA follows: TGTGCCAGCAGCTTAGTCAGCGGGGGGCCCCTAACGCAGTATTTT. This chain joins TRBV11-1 and TRBJ2-3, with 9 bases matching TRBD2. The CDR3 is 15 residues long. Germline-derived CDR1 and CDR2 are SGHAT and FQDESV (reference sequence). The V and J ends lost 1 base and 9 bases, in that order; junction bases with no gene match: 8. The full variable domain, completed using reference TRBV11-1 and TRBJ2-3, is EAEVAQSPRYKITEKSQAVAFWCDPISGHATLYWYRQILGQGPELLVQFQDESVVDDSQLPKDRFSAERLKGVDSTLKIQPAELGDSAMYLCASSLVSGGPLTQYFGPGTRLTVL.

J is TRBJ2-7 and V is TRBV11-2; no clear D. This CDR3 has 13 amino acids. CDR1 is SGHAT and CDR2 is FQNNGV in the germline V gene. The V end lost 6 bases, the J end lost 2 bases, and 11 bases lay between the germline ends. As DNA, the CDR3 is TGTGCCAGCAGTTCCGAATACACCTACGAGCAGTACTTC. Translated, it gives CASSSEYTYEQYF.

V usage is TRBV29-1 and J usage is TRBJ2-1, with D uncertain. The ends were cut back, 0 bases at V and 3 bases at J, with 6 bases in the middle. The CDR3 runs 13 residues. Germline V gives CDR1 SQVTM, CDR2 ANQGSEA. CDR3 bases: TGCAGCGTTGAAGAGTCCGGCTACAATGAGCAGTTCTTC. Translation gives CSVEESGYNEQFF.

The J gene is TRBJ2-7, the V gene TRBV4-1, with D perhaps given as TRBD1 or TRBD2 (5 bases each). Trimming removed 4 bases at V and 4 bases at J, with 11 bases between. Germline assignment: CDR1 MGHRA and CDR2 YSYEKL. The CDR3 has 13 amino acids. The CDR3 coding sequence is TGCGCCAGCAGCCGTGGGACGGGTTACGAGCAGTACTTC. Translating gives CASSRGTGYEQYF.